What follows are 6 T cell receptor beta chains derived from one specimen sequenced in a study of blood T cell repertoires in COVID-19. Clones were read by immunoSEQ multiplex PCR, and TCRdb kept only the in-frame ones, dropping some. The sample has 100,000 or so clones; roughly nine tenths are singletons. Material: peripheral blood. The receptors originated from a man aged 50-59 years with acute or convalescent COVID-19.

In its sample, this clone was seen once. This sequence joins TRBV6-5 and TRBJ1-4, with 8 bases that match TRBD1. The CDR3 runs to 15 residues. V lost 5 bases, J lost 5 bases, and 7 bases stayed unmatched. Germline V lookup: CDR1 MNHEY, CDR2 SVGAGI. The CDR3 is CASSTRTGWNEKLFF. DNA of the CDR3: TGTGCCAGCAGTACACGGACAGGGTGGAATGAAAAACTGTTTTTT.

The chain has TRBV23-1 and TRBJ1-2; 10 nucleotides agree with TRBD1. TRBV23-1 is an ORF, and what it does is uncertain. The CDR3 loop spans 14 amino acids. J gave up 6 bases and V 2 bases, and 3 bases lay outside the gene matches. The CDR3 loop reads CASSQRGQGHGYTF. DNA for the CDR3: TGCGCCAGCAGTCAACGGGGACAGGGGCATGGCTACACCTTC.

The gene calls are TRBV18 and TRBJ2-7, with TRBD1 matching over 10 bases. This CDR3 comprises 15 residues. Unmatched junction bases numbered 4, after V lost 3 bases and J lost 2 bases. CDR1 is KGHSH, CDR2 LQKENI, per germline. The CDR3 protein is CASSPDRGRTYEQYF. CDR3 DNA sequence: TGTGCCAGCTCACCCGACAGGGGGCGAACCTACGAGCAGTACTTC.

The CDR3 reads CASSLTGLAGDYEQYF. DNA for the CDR3: TGTGCCAGCAGCCTAACGGGACTAGCGGGGGACTACGAGCAGTACTTC. The chain joins TRBV7-9 to TRBJ2-7; 14 bases line up with TRBD2. This CDR3 is 16 amino acids long. J lost 3 bases, V lost 5 bases, and 6 bases had no gene match. Germline CDR1 is SEHNR and CDR2 is FQNEAQ (reference sequence).

The chain carries TRBV4-1 and TRBJ1-1; tentative D call: TRBD1 (5 bases). CDR1 is MGHRA, CDR2 YSYEKL, per germline. V dropped 3 bases and J dropped 11 bases, with 19 bases sitting between them. CDR3 length: 14 amino acids. The CDR3 DNA reads as TGCGCCAGCAGCCACTTAAACCGGGGGTCAGGCGCTTTCTTT. Translation gives CASSHLNRGSGAFF.

This sequence joins TRBV19 and TRBJ1-5; TRBD1 matches 7 bases. CDR1 is LNHDA and CDR2 is SQIVND in the germline V gene (reference sequence). Trimming took 4 bases from V and 0 from J; bases not matched to a gene: 6. CDR3 size: 16 residues. CDR3 in amino acids: CASSNGQVYSNQPQHF. CDR3 nucleotides: TGTGCCAGTAGTAATGGACAGGTTTATAGCAATCAGCCCCAGCATTTT.